Below, 21 T cell receptor beta chains from the same sample are listed, as sequenced in a study of cytomegalovirus exposure and HLA in healthy donors. In the PCR, 60 Vbeta and 13 Jbeta primers were used. Produced via immunoSEQ multiplex PCR; TCRdb's table is partial and in-frame only. The table lists around 76,000 clones, roughly 67% of them singletons. The source material was PBMCs. Receptor source: a middle-aged man in good health and CMV-seropositive.

The chain employs TRBV9 and TRBJ1-6; 7 bases map to TRBD1. The trim removed 3 bases at V and 0 bases at J, leaving 12 bases unmatched. CDR3 length equals 19 residues. Germline CDR1 SGDLS, CDR2 YYNGEE. In DNA, the CDR3 is TGTGCCAGCAGCGCCGACCTAGGGGGACAGAGCTCCTATAATTCACCCCTCCACTTT. It yields the protein CASSADLGGQSSYNSPLHF.

This chain joins TRBV27 and TRBJ2-1, with TRBD1 as a possible D gene (6 bases). V lost 2 bases, J lost 0 bases, and 8 bases lay in between. The CDR3 has 15 residues. Looked up from germline, CDR1 is MNHEY and CDR2 is SMNVEV (reference sequence). CDR3 sequence: CASSLRDNSYNEQFF. The CDR3 DNA sequence: TGTGCCAGCAGTTTACGGGACAACTCCTACAATGAGCAGTTCTTC.

The V call is TRBV7-9, the J call TRBJ2-7; a weak D match, TRBD2 (6 bases). Deletions cut 4 bases from V and 1 base from J, with 14 bases between. The CDR3 extends over 15 amino acids. Germline-derived CDR1 and CDR2 are SEHNR and FQNEAQ (reference sequence). CDR3 protein: CASSSPSSGSYEQYF. In DNA, the CDR3 is TGTGCCAGCAGCTCACCCAGTAGCGGTTCCTACGAGCAGTACTTC.

The chain recombines TRBV28 with TRBJ1-2; D is uncertain. The V gene lost 3 bases and the J gene lost 2 bases, with 4 bases spanning the gap. Germline V gives CDR1 MDHEN, CDR2 SYDVKM. This CDR3 comprises 12 residues. This chain's CDR3 is CASSLANYGYTF. The CDR3 nucleotides are TGTGCCAGCAGTTTGGCAAACTATGGCTACACCTTC.

The V and J genes are TRBV10-3 and TRBJ2-7; TRBD1 matches 9 bases. V gave up 6 bases and J gave up 2 bases; unmatched junction bases: 5. Germline V gives CDR1 ENHRY, CDR2 SYGVKD. The CDR3 has 14 residues. As DNA, the CDR3 is TGTGCCATCAGAACCGGGACAGGGCCCTACGAGCAGTACTTC. Translating gives CAIRTGTGPYEQYF.

The chain combines TRBV9 with TRBJ2-1, with D possibly being TRBD2 (6 bases). The germline gives CDR1 SGDLS, CDR2 YYNGEE. The CDR3 runs to 19 residues. V lost 0 bases and J 4 bases, leaving 23 bases between the germline ends. The CDR3 DNA sequence: TGTGCCAGCAGCGTAGGCACTTGGGGACGGCGGGAATTATACAATGAGCAGTTCTTC. Amino acids: CASSVGTWGRRELYNEQFF. Together with reference TRBV9 and TRBJ2-1, the CDR3 gives the full variable domain: DSGVTQTPKHLITATGQRVTLRCSPRSGDLSVYWYQQSLDQGLQFLIQYYNGEERAKGNILERFSAQQFPDLHSELNLSSLELGDSALYFCASSVGTWGRRELYNEQFFGPGTRLTVL.

The rearrangement joins TRBV29-1 to TRBJ2-1, with D maybe TRBD1 (7 bases). CDR1 SQVTM and CDR2 ANQGSEA come from the germline V gene. There are 18 residues in the CDR3. V lost 3 bases and J lost 8, with 29 bases in between. The DNA for the CDR3 is TGCAGCGTTGATGCGGGACAGTCGACTGGCCCAGGTGGGTATGAGCAGTTCTTC. Translation: CSVDAGQSTGPGGYEQFF.

This clone was seen only a few times. This chain connects TRBV28 to TRBJ2-2, with D perhaps matching TRBD2 (5 bases). V lost 2 bases to trimming and J lost 3 bases, with 10 bases between them. CDR3 length: 15 amino acids. Germline assignment: CDR1 MDHEN and CDR2 SYDVKM. This chain's CDR3 is CASSLVVGDTGELFF. The CDR3, as DNA: TGTGCCAGCAGTTTAGTGGTGGGAGACACCGGGGAGCTGTTTTTT. Complete variable domain (other parts from reference TRBV28 and TRBJ2-2): DVKVTQSSRYLVKRTGEKVFLECVQDMDHENMFWYRQDPGLGLRLIYFSYDVKMKEKGDIPEGYSVSREKKERFSLILESASTNQTSMYLCASSLVVGDTGELFFGEGSRLTVL.

The sample holds a few counts of this clone. The chain combines TRBV6-5 with TRBJ2-5; 8 bases line up with TRBD1. CDR1 is MNHEY, CDR2 SVGAGI, per germline. V was pared by 6 bases and J by 5 bases, with 8 bases of the junction left unmatched. CDR3 size: 14 residues. CDR3 DNA: TGTGCCAGCAGCCCTCGGACAGGGCGGGAGACCCAGTACTTC. Protein product: CASSPRTGRETQYF.

This rearrangement joins TRBV7-6 to TRBJ1-6; perhaps TRBD1 as D (5 bases). CDR1 SGHVS and CDR2 FNYEAQ come from the germline V gene. The CDR3 is made up of 13 amino acids. The V end was cut by 5 bases, the J end by 13 bases, with 15 bases between. The DNA of the CDR3 is TGTGCCAGCAGCCAGGGTTTAGGGCTGCCCCTCCACTTT. Protein product: CASSQGLGLPLHF.

This clone has only one observation. The CDR3 sequence: CASTLTGQNTEAFF. CDR3 nucleotide sequence: TGTGCCAGCACCCTAACAGGGCAAAACACTGAAGCTTTCTTT. The chain joins TRBV6-1 to TRBJ1-1; weak D call: TRBD1 (6 bases). The V gene lost 7 bases and the J gene lost 2 bases, with 14 bases spanning the gap. The germline V gene encodes CDR1 MNHNS and CDR2 SASEGT. CDR3 size: 14 residues.

The J gene is TRBJ2-5, the V gene TRBV7-6, with 10 nucleotides matching TRBD2. Germline V gene lookup returns CDR1 SGHVS and CDR2 FNYEAQ. The V and J ends lost 3 bases and 7 bases, in that order; junction bases with no gene match: 8. This CDR3 contains 15 residues. The CDR3 is CASSLGTSGVGTQYF. CDR3 sequence (DNA): TGTGCCAGCAGCTTGGGAACTAGCGGGGTTGGGACCCAGTACTTC.

The chain uses TRBV5-1 and TRBJ2-7, with TRBD1 identical over 11 bases. Germline V gene sequence: CDR1 SGHRS, CDR2 YFSETQ. Unmatched junction bases numbered 9, after V lost 4 bases and J lost 0 bases. This CDR3 spans 17 amino acids. The CDR3: CASSLGQGAPLSYEQYF. In DNA form, the CDR3 reads TGCGCCAGCAGCCTAGGACAGGGGGCCCCCCTCTCCTACGAGCAGTACTTC.

The table lists this clone with a count of one. Mismatch with germline at one junction end may stem from a read error. The identical CDR3 is also encoded by other nucleotide sequences in the sample. The chain couples TRBV5-6 to TRBJ1-1; 9 nucleotides match TRBD1. Germline loops: CDR1 SGHDT, CDR2 YYEEEE. CDR3 length equals 15 residues. The CDR3 DNA follows: TGTGCTAGCATCAAAACAGGGGGCCAGAACACTGAAGCTTTCTTT. The encoded protein is CASIKTGGQNTEAFF.

This chain connects TRBV6-6 to TRBJ2-5; D might be TRBD2 (5 bases). The germline V gene has CDR1 MNHNY and CDR2 SVGAGI (reference sequence). Trimming removed 2 bases from V and 5 bases from J, with 12 bases in between. The CDR3 spans 14 residues. The CDR3 loop reads CASSYIPPGETQYF. The CDR3 bases are TGTGCCAGCAGTTACATCCCCCCGGGGGAGACCCAGTACTTC.

The chain joins TRBV5-6 to TRBJ2-3, with TRBD2 matching 9 bases. The CDR3 is 16 residues long. Germline V gene data show CDR1 as SGHDT and CDR2 as YYEEEE. V dropped 0 bases and J dropped 0; count of bases not matched to a gene: 2. CDR3 DNA sequence: TGTGCCAGCAGCTTGGTGCTAGCGGGGAGCACAGATACGCAGTATTTT. Translation: CASSLVLAGSTDTQYF.

This clone is a singleton in its sample. The chain joins TRBV6-1 to TRBJ1-4, with D unclear. Trimming removed 1 base at V and 4 bases at J, with 25 bases between. This CDR3 contains 20 residues. Germline V CDR1 and CDR2: MNHNS, SASEGT. This CDR3 is CASSEVGRRGLVGFNEKLFF. DNA for the CDR3: TGTGCCAGCAGTGAAGTCGGCAGAAGAGGTCTGGTTGGCTTTAATGAAAAACTGTTTTTT.

V gene TRBV25-1 combines with J gene TRBJ2-3; 8 bases align to TRBD1. Looked up from germline, CDR1 is MGHDK and CDR2 is SYGVNS. The CDR3 sequence is 14 residues long. Trimming removed 4 bases from V and 8 bases from J; junction bases left unmatched: 8. CDR3 residues: CASSGTGTTLTQYF. In DNA form, the CDR3 reads TGTGCCAGCAGTGGGACAGGGACCACACTTACGCAGTATTTT.

Concerning this clone: Additional DNA sequences in this sample encode the identical CDR3. The genes are TRBV19 and TRBJ1-5, with TRBD1 as a possible D gene (5 bases). Germline CDR1 and CDR2: LNHDA and SQIVND (reference sequence). The V end was cut by 7 bases, the J end by 2 bases, with 12 bases between. CDR3 size: 14 residues. The CDR3 is CASTGDWGNQPQHF. CDR3 coding DNA: TGTGCCAGTACGGGGGATTGGGGCAATCAGCCCCAGCATTTT.

The chain uses TRBV2 and TRBJ2-3; TRBD2 agrees at 12 bases. The CDR3 covers 16 residues. The germline V gene encodes CDR1 SNHLY and CDR2 FYNNEI. V dropped 7 bases and J dropped 0; count of bases not matched to a gene: 5. For the CDR3, the DNA is TGTGCCAGCACTCCTACTAGCGGGAGGAGCACAGATACGCAGTATTTT. Its translation is CASTPTSGRSTDTQYF.

This chain uses TRBV4-3 with TRBJ1-1, with 8 bases matching TRBD1. Germline V gene sequence: CDR1 LGHNA, CDR2 YSLEER. This CDR3 contains 14 residues. Losses at the gene ends were 4 bases for V and 5 bases for J; bases not matched to a gene: 6. The CDR3 DNA sequence: TGCGCCAGCAGCCGGGACAGGTTAGGGACTGAAGCTTTCTTT. It encodes CASSRDRLGTEAFF.